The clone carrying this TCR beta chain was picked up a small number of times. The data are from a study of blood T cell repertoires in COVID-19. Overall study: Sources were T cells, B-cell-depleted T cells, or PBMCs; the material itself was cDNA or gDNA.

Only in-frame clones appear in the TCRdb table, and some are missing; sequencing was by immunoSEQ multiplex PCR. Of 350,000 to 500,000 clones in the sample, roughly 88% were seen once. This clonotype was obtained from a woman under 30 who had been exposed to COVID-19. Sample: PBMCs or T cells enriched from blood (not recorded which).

The CDR3 region has the DNA TGTGCCGGCCGTGGGCGGGCCACCGGGGAGCTGTTTTTT. Residues: CAGRGRATGELFF. This chain links TRBV7-9 with TRBJ2-2; D possibly corresponds to TRBD2 (5 bases). This CDR3 has 13 amino acids. From germline, CDR1 is SEHNR and CDR2 FQNEAQ (reference sequence). Trimming shortened V by 11 bases and J by 4 bases, and 14 bases separated the two germline ends.